A single sample is the source of the 27 T cell receptor beta chains below, sequenced in a study of cytomegalovirus exposure and HLA in healthy donors. Researchers ran the PCR with 60 Vbeta and 13 Jbeta primers. Method: immunoSEQ multiplex PCR; TCRdb's copy keeps in-frame clones and lacks some. The table includes around 190,000 clones, about 80% detected once. Sequencing was performed on PBMCs. These receptor sequences come from a woman in her 40s in good health and CMV-seronegative.

This chain connects TRBV4-1 to TRBJ2-3, with 11 bases matching TRBD2. Germline V gene lookup returns CDR1 MGHRA and CDR2 YSYEKL. J was trimmed by 2 bases and V by 4 bases; bases with no gene match: 2. This CDR3 region has 15 residues. The CDR3 sequence: CASSLLAGDTDTQYF. The CDR3 coding sequence is TGCGCCAGCAGCCTACTAGCGGGAGACACAGATACGCAGTATTTT.

The genes are TRBV10-2 and TRBJ2-1; a weak D match, TRBD1 (7 bases). This CDR3 region has 13 residues. Germline CDR1 reads WSHSY; CDR2 reads SAAADI. Trimming removed 6 bases from V and 2 bases from J, with 8 bases in between. The CDR3 coding sequence is TGCGCCAGCAGCAGGGGGGCCTACAATGAGCAGTTCTTC. Its translation is CASSRGAYNEQFF.

This clone was counted between two and nine times. The V call is TRBV7-2, the J call TRBJ2-2, with D tentatively TRBD2 (6 bases). Trimming removed 1 base from V and 3 bases from J, with 12 bases in between. This CDR3 comprises 16 residues. CDR1 is SGHTA and CDR2 is FQGNSA in the germline V gene. The CDR3 protein is CASSLDASAYTGELFF. CDR3 nucleotides: TGTGCCAGCAGCTTAGATGCTAGCGCCTACACCGGGGAGCTGTTTTTT.

The rearrangement uses TRBV7-2 and TRBJ2-1, with TRBD1 identical over 9 bases. The CDR3 covers 16 residues. The germline V gene has CDR1 SGHTA and CDR2 FQGNSA. V dropped 4 bases and J dropped 4; count of bases not matched to a gene: 8. The DNA for the CDR3 is TGTGCCAGCAGCTCGTATGGGACAGGGTTTTACAATGAGCAGTTCTTC. This codes for CASSSYGTGFYNEQFF.

The chain links TRBV6-6 to TRBJ1-2; 8 bases match TRBD1. CDR1 is MNHNY and CDR2 is SVGAGI in the germline V gene (reference sequence). The length of the CDR3 is 13 residues. After removal of 6 bases from V and 3 bases from J, the junction contained 3 bases not matched to a gene. The CDR3 nucleotides read TGTGCCAGCAGGCAGGGGGCATACTATGGCTACACCTTC. Its translation: CASRQGAYYGYTF.

The chain has TRBV15 and TRBJ1-2; 10 positions match TRBD1. The CDR3 spans 15 residues. The V segment lost 6 bases and the J segment 1 base; nucleotides outside the gene matches: 5. Per germline, CDR1 LNHNV and CDR2 YYDKDF (reference sequence). The CDR3 DNA is TGTGCCACCAGACCCGGGACAGGGGTTAACTATGGCTACACCTTC. Translating it yields CATRPGTGVNYGYTF.

The V gene is TRBV4-2, the J gene TRBJ2-2; 13 bases line up with TRBD2. CDR3 size: 16 residues. The V and J ends lost 4 bases and 6 bases, in that order; junction bases with no gene match: 5. Per the germline V gene, CDR1 is LGHNA and CDR2 is YNFKEQ. CDR3: CASSLGLAGDAGELFF. DNA for the CDR3: TGTGCCAGCAGCCTCGGACTAGCGGGAGATGCCGGGGAGCTGTTTTTT.

The chain employs TRBV5-1 and TRBJ2-3, with 10 positions matching TRBD1. V trimming: 4 bases; J trimming: 2 bases; junction bases outside the gene matches: 10. The CDR3 is made up of 17 amino acids. Germline lookup yields CDR1 SGHRS and CDR2 YFSETQ. Here the CDR3 reads CASSPDTGQGFTDTQYF. DNA of the CDR3: TGCGCCAGCAGCCCGGACACGGGACAGGGGTTCACAGATACGCAGTATTTT.

This clone came up once. J is TRBJ2-7 and V is TRBV5-1, with 11 bases matching TRBD2. Germline CDR1 is SGHRS and CDR2 is YFSETQ. Trimming at V came to 2 bases and at J to 6 bases, leaving 10 bases not matched to a gene. The length of the CDR3 is 16 residues. The CDR3 nucleotides are TGCGCCAGCAGCTTAGCCTCTAGCGGGAGGCCATCCGAGCAGTACGTC. Protein: CASSLASSGRPSEQYV.

V gene TRBV2 combines with J gene TRBJ1-1; possibly TRBD1 for D (6 bases). The CDR3 covers 13 residues. With 5 bases removed from V and 0 bases from J, the gap between germline ends came to 7 bases. In germline, CDR1 is SNHLY, CDR2 FYNNEI. Written as DNA, the CDR3 is TGTGCCAGCAGTAGGACAGTGAACACTGAAGCTTTCTTT. Protein sequence: CASSRTVNTEAFF.

This clone has only one observation. The chain employs TRBV9 and TRBJ2-2; D is possibly TRBD2 (5 bases). The germline V and J ends were trimmed by 0 bases and 0 bases, with 6 bases remaining between them. CDR1 is SGDLS, CDR2 YYNGEE, per germline. The CDR3 contains 15 residues. The CDR3 reads CASSVVGTNTGELFF. The CDR3 DNA is TGTGCCAGCAGCGTAGTCGGGACGAACACCGGGGAGCTGTTTTTT.

The sample holds a few counts of this clone. The junction and the germline gene differ at one end; a read error may be behind it. The genes are TRBV7-8 and TRBJ2-7, with D unclear. This CDR3 is built from 12 residues. CDR1 and CDR2 from the germline V gene are SGHVS and FQNEAQ. Here the CDR3 reads CANSIDGYEQYF. CDR3 in DNA: TGTGCCAACAGCATAGACGGCTACGAGCAGTACTTC.

This clone was counted once. The chain combines TRBV30 with TRBJ2-1; 10 nucleotides agree with TRBD2. CDR1 GTSNPN and CDR2 SVGIG come from the germline V gene (reference sequence). This CDR3 spans 12 amino acids. V trimming: 2 bases; J trimming: 15 bases; junction bases outside the gene matches: 7. The CDR3 region has the DNA TGTGCCTGGAGTTTAGCGGGAGGTCTGGCGTTCTTC. Protein sequence: CAWSLAGGLAFF.

The chain is built from TRBV2 and TRBJ2-1; 11 bases fit TRBD2. The CDR3 is made up of 15 amino acids. Trimming cost V 3 bases and J 7 bases; bases outside gene matches: 5. Germline CDR1 and CDR2: SNHLY and FYNNEI. The CDR3 nucleotides are TGTGCCAGCAGTGACACGCTAGCGGGAGGAAATGAGCAGTTCTTC. Amino acids: CASSDTLAGGNEQFF.

The chain couples TRBV7-8 to TRBJ1-1; TRBD1 is a possible D gene (5 bases). CDR3 length equals 16 residues. The germline V and J ends were trimmed by 3 bases and 4 bases, with 18 bases remaining between them. In germline, CDR1 is SGHVS, CDR2 FQNEAQ. The CDR3 coding sequence is TGTGCCAGCAGCTTCCAGGGAGGTGTTCTAGGCACTGAAGCTTTCTTT. Protein product: CASSFQGGVLGTEAFF.

The chain has TRBV27 and TRBJ1-1; D ambiguous. V lost 2 bases and J lost 7, with 5 bases in between. The CDR3 extends over 11 amino acids. Germline CDR1 reads MNHEY; CDR2 reads SMNVEV (reference sequence). The CDR3 loop is CASSLGSEAFF. As DNA, the CDR3 is TGTGCCAGCAGTTTAGGGAGTGAAGCTTTCTTT.

The V and J genes are TRBV5-1 and TRBJ2-3; TRBD2 aligns across 7 bases. The V gene end was trimmed by 0 bases and the J gene end by 2 bases; junction bases not matched to a gene: 6. CDR1 SGHRS and CDR2 YFSETQ come from the germline V gene. The CDR3 contains 16 residues. The CDR3 protein is CASSLAVLADTDTQYF. The CDR3 region has the DNA TGCGCCAGCAGCTTGGCCGTCCTAGCGGACACAGATACGCAGTATTTT.

The chain recombines TRBV4-3 with TRBJ2-1, with D possibly being TRBD1 (6 bases). V lost 4 bases and J lost 8, with 21 bases in between. Germline V gives CDR1 LGHNA, CDR2 YSLEER. The CDR3 runs 16 residues. The CDR3 DNA follows: TGCGCCAGCAGCCGGCAAGGGGGTCTGCCTTTTGATGAGCAGTTCTTC. Translation: CASSRQGGLPFDEQFF.

This chain uses TRBV11-2 with TRBJ2-3; weak D call: TRBD1 (5 bases). V dropped 3 bases and J dropped 6 bases, with 10 bases sitting between them. Germline values: CDR1 SGHAT, CDR2 FQNNGV. The CDR3 is made up of 13 amino acids. CDR3 sequence reads: CASSFSPGDTQYF. DNA of the CDR3: TGTGCCAGCAGCTTTTCCCCAGGGGATACGCAGTATTTT.

This clone was observed a handful of times. The gene calls are TRBV4-2 and TRBJ2-1; 8 nucleotides match TRBD2. This CDR3 has 17 residues. The trim removed 0 bases at V and 6 bases at J, leaving 10 bases unmatched. Per the germline V gene, CDR1 is LGHNA and CDR2 is YNFKEQ. Written as DNA, the CDR3 is TGTGCCAGCAGCCAAGATCCCCCTAGCGGGTCCCTCAATGAGCAGTTCTTC. Translating it yields CASSQDPPSGSLNEQFF.

The rearrangement links TRBV5-4 to TRBJ1-3, with a possible D match to TRBD1 (5 bases). The CDR3 spans 19 residues. Trimming removed 2 bases from V and 0 bases from J, with 21 bases in between. Germline V gives CDR1 SGHNT, CDR2 YYREEE (reference sequence). CDR3 region: CASSFNPGRFGISGNTIYF. CDR3 coding DNA: TGTGCCAGCAGCTTCAATCCAGGGAGGTTTGGGATCTCTGGAAACACCATATATTTT.

The V and J genes are TRBV6-5 and TRBJ2-1, with 16 bases aligning to TRBD2. Germline-derived CDR1 and CDR2 are MNHEY and SVGAGI. The CDR3 runs 15 residues. The ends lost 10 bases at V and 13 bases at J; junction bases unmatched: 13. The CDR3 protein is CATTLSGTSGRGQFF. The CDR3 region has the DNA TGTGCCACAACACTTTCCGGGACTAGCGGGAGGGGACAGTTCTTC.

This clone was detected only once. The V and J genes are TRBV7-3 and TRBJ2-3; D might be TRBD1 (6 bases). CDR1 is SGHTA and CDR2 is FQGTGA in the germline V gene. Between the trimmed V and J ends, which lost 4 bases and 4 bases, there was a span of 15 bases. There are 15 residues in the CDR3. CDR3 amino acids: CASSSRTGNADTQYF. CDR3 in DNA: TGTGCCAGCAGCTCACGTACAGGGAATGCAGATACGCAGTATTTT.

This clone was counted once. The chain is built from TRBV6-4 and TRBJ2-1; 10 bases are a match to TRBD2. The CDR3 extends over 18 amino acids. Germline CDR1 is MRHNA and CDR2 is SNTAGT. After removal of 0 bases from V and 4 bases from J, the junction contained 9 bases not matched to a gene. CDR3 bases: TGTGCCAGCAGTGACTCACCGGGACTAGCGTTAAGGTACAATGAGCAGTTCTTC. It encodes CASSDSPGLALRYNEQFF.

V and J are TRBV2 and TRBJ1-4; TRBD1 is a possible D gene (6 bases). With 8 bases removed from V and 4 bases from J, the gap between germline ends came to 14 bases. The CDR3 length is 14 residues. Germline CDR1 is SNHLY and CDR2 is FYNNEI. The CDR3 DNA reads TGTGCCAGCTTACCGGGACAAGTTAATGAAAAACTGTTTTTT. It yields the protein CASLPGQVNEKLFF.

This rearrangement joins TRBV7-2 to TRBJ1-4; D uncertain. From germline, CDR1 is SGHTA and CDR2 FQGNSA. The V end lost 2 bases, the J end lost 0 bases, and 7 bases lay between the germline ends. CDR3 length: 15 residues. CDR3 coding DNA: TGTGCCAGCAGCTTACAGTCAGCAACTAATGAAAAACTGTTTTTT. It is translated as CASSLQSATNEKLFF.

The chain uses TRBV6-1 and TRBJ1-2; D might be TRBD1 (6 bases). The V end was cut by 5 bases, the J end by 1 base, with 14 bases between. This CDR3 spans 15 amino acids. CDR1 and CDR2 from the germline V gene are MNHNS and SASEGT. CDR3 residues: CASSFRGQHNYGYTF. For the CDR3, the DNA is TGTGCCAGCAGTTTCAGGGGTCAACATAACTATGGCTACACCTTC.